These T cell receptor beta chains were read from a single sample in a study of T cells in localized non-small cell lung cancer. Repertoires were generated with immunoSEQ multiplex PCR, while TCRdb's copy carries only in-frame clones and drops some. The profile shows fewer than 40,000 clones, around 93% of them singletons. The source material was peripheral blood, sampled before any cancer treatment. Source of these receptors: a female donor over 55 with stage I lung adenocarcinoma. CDR3s include the opening cysteine and the closing phenylalanine or tryptophan. D genes are given only for firm matches. Not every row has a clone size; where given, it reads once, few, many or a size class.

TRBD1,-,TRBJ1-5,TRBV5-6,16,TGTGCCAGCAGCCAGGGGACAGGACCCCGCAATCAGCCCCAGCATTTT,CASSQGTGPRNQPQHF
-,-,TRBJ1-5,TRBV2,15,TGTGCCAGCAGTGAAGTTAATTACAGCCATCAGCCCCAGCATTTT,CASSEVNYSHQPQHF
-,-,TRBJ1-5,TRBV10-3,17,TGTGCCATCAGTGAGTCGGTGGGGGGGGTTAGCAATCAGCCCCAGCATTTT,CAISESVGGVSNQPQHF
TRBD1,-,TRBJ1-1,TRBV7-6,14,TGTGCCAGCAGCCCTGGGACAGGGGACACTGAAGCTTTCTTT,CASSPGTGDTEAFF
-,-,TRBJ2-4,TRBV6-1,14,TGTGCCAGCGTTGAGATTCTAGCCAAAAACATTCAGTACTTC,CASVEILAKNIQYF
-,-,TRBJ2-7,TRBV28,12,TGTGCCAGTACCGGCAGGGTCTACGAGCAGTACTTC,CASTGRVYEQYF
-,-,TRBJ2-7,TRBV28,11,TGTGCCAGCAGTACAGGGTGGGAGCAGTACTTC,CASSTGWEQYF
-,-,TRBJ1-1,TRBV30,13,TGTGCCTGGAGGCGGGGGGGGAACACTGAAGCTTTCTTT,CAWRRGGNTEAFF
-,-,TRBJ1-2,TRBV27,14,TGTGCCAGCAGGGGCACAGCAGCTAACTATGGCTACACCTTC,CASRGTAANYGYTF
-,once,TRBJ1-2,TRBV19,14,TGTGCCAGTAGTTCCACAGGGAAACCCTATGGCTACACCTTC,CASSSTGKPYGYTF
TRBD1,few,TRBJ2-1,TRBV4-3,15,TGCGCCAGCAGCCACGTGACAGGGGTGCTGGGTGAGCAGTTCTTC,CASSHVTGVLGEQFF
TRBD1,-,TRBJ2-3,TRBV27,14,TGTGCCAGCAACCGACAGGGGGCAAAAGATACGCAGTATTTT,CASNRQGAKDTQYF
-,-,TRBJ1-1,TRBV2,14,TGTGCCAGCAGGAAGGACAGCCCAATGGCTGAAGCTTTCTTT,CASRKDSPMAEAFF
-,-,TRBJ2-3,TRBV5-1,16,TGCGCCAGCAGCCCTCTTGGACAGCCTAGCACAGATACGCAGTATTTT,CASSPLGQPSTDTQYF
TRBD1,-,TRBJ1-5,TRBV6-1,13,TGTGCCAGCAGACAGGGGGCGCGACAGCCCCAGCATTTT,CASRQGARQPQHF
-,-,TRBJ1-5,TRBV7-2,14,TGTGCCAGCAGCTCCCAAGGGGGATACCAGCCCCAGCATTTT,CASSSQGGYQPQHF
-,-,TRBJ2-5,TRBV6-5,14,TGTGCCAGCAGTTACTCGAATCCGAAAGAGACCCAGTACTTC,CASSYSNPKETQYF
TRBD1,-,TRBJ1-2,TRBV19,17,TGTGCCAGTAGTATAGACAGGGGGCGCGGCGGTCCCTATGGCTACACCTTC,CASSIDRGRGGPYGYTF
TRBD2,-,TRBJ2-3,TRBV6-5,15,TGTGCCAGCAGTTACAGCGGGACGGGCACAGATACGCAGTATTTT,CASSYSGTGTDTQYF
TRBD2,-,TRBJ2-2,TRBV6-5,15,TGTGCCAGCAGCGGGACTAGCGGGAACACCGGGGAGCTGTTTTTT,CASSGTSGNTGELFF
TRBD1,-,TRBJ1-2,TRBV6-5,13,TGTGCCAGCGGTCAAACAGGGGTCTATGGCTACACCTTC,CASGQTGVYGYTF
-,-,TRBJ1-1,TRBV5-1,14,TGCGCCAGCAGCCCTACAGTCTTTGACACTGAAGCTTTCTTT,CASSPTVFDTEAFF
TRBD2,-,TRBJ2-1,TRBV5-1,16,TGCGCCAGCAGCGGCGGACTAGCAATCACCTACAATGAGCAGTTCTTC,CASSGGLAITYNEQFF
-,-,TRBJ1-5,TRBV5-1,15,TGCGCCAGCAGCTTGGCCGCAGAGCCCAATCAGCCCCAGCATTTT,CASSLAAEPNQPQHF
-,-,TRBJ1-1,TRBV5-2,13,TGTGCCAGCAGCTGGTCCGGGGACACTGAAGCTTTCTTT,CASSWSGDTEAFF
-,-,TRBJ2-7,TRBV9,15,TGTGCCAGCAGCGTAGATTTCGACAGGACCGTCGAGCAGTACTTC,CASSVDFDRTVEQYF
-,-,TRBJ2-7,TRBV28,15,TGTGCCAGCAGCAAACTCTTGGGGAGCTCCTACGAGCAGTACTTC,CASSKLLGSSYEQYF
-,-,TRBJ2-3,TRBV10-1,11,TGCGCCAGCAGTTTCACAGATACGCAGTATTTT,CASSFTDTQYF
TRBD1,-,TRBJ1-2,TRBV5-1,13,TGCGCCAGCACCTTCGATGACAGGGCTGGCTACACCTTC,CASTFDDRAGYTF